These 2 T cell receptor beta chains were sequenced from one sample in a study of CXCR3-negative and CXCR3-positive naive CD8 T cells. With UMI labels, 5' RACE was used to prepare the TRB cDNA libraries. From the 5' RACE reads, TCRdb lists one entry per CDR3 protein and no DNA. The listing records about 90,000 distinct CDR3 sequences. Sequencing was done on a sample of naive CXCR3- CD8+ T cells from blood. Subset given: CD45RO-CCR7+CD27+CD95- naive CD8+ T cells lacking CXCR3 (TNR3-). These TCRs come from a human donor in good health. Some clones in this sample may be carry-over from other donors' samples.

The J gene is TRBJ2-7, the V gene TRBV4-3; the D call from TCRdb, TRBD1, cannot be confirmed without DNA. Germline assignment: CDR1 LGHNA and CDR2 YSLEER. The length of the CDR3 is 13 residues. CDR3 region: CASSHPDSYEQYF.

The chain has TRBV28 and TRBJ2-7. This CDR3 is built from 18 residues. Germline loops: CDR1 MDHEN, CDR2 SYDVKM. This CDR3 is CASSSEQIQLNTHYEQYF.